This T cell receptor beta chain is from a study of patients with pleural tuberculosis. This clonotype came up many times. TCRdb processed the reads anew with MiXCR; each CDR3 protein has one entry. The table records 25,000 to 30,000 distinct CDR3 sequences, about a sixth of them present only once. The source of this sequence is a human donor with pleural tuberculosis. Sequencing input: peripheral blood.

CDR3 bases: TGTGCCAGCGGTCCTGCACGGTACTTC. The encoded protein is CASGPARYF. The chain recombines TRBV6-1 with TRBJ2-7; D gene unclear. This CDR3 spans 9 amino acids. Germline CDR1 reads MNHNS; CDR2 reads SASEGT. V shed 8 bases and J shed 12 bases, with 11 bases lying between them.